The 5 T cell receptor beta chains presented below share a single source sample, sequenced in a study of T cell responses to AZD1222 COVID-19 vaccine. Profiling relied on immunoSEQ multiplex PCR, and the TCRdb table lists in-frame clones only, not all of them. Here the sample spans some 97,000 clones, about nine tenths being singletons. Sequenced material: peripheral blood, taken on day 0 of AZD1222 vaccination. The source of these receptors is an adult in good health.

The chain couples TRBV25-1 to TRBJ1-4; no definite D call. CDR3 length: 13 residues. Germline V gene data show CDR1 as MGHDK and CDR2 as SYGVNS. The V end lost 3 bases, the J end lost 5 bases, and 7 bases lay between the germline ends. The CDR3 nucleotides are TGTGCCAGCAGTGACAGGATAAATGAAAAACTGTTTTTT. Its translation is CASSDRINEKLFF.

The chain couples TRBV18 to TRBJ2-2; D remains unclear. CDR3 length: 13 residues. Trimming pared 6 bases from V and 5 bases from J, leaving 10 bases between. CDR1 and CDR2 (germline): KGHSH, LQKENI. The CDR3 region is CASSAYWTGELFF. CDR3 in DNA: TGTGCCAGCTCGGCGTACTGGACCGGGGAGCTGTTTTTT.

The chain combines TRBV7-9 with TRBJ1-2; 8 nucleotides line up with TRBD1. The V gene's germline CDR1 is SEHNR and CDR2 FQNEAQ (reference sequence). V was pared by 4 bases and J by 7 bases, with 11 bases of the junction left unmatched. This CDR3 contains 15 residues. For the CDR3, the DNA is TGTGCCAGCAGCTCGATAACAGGGGGGAGTAGTGGCTACACCTTC. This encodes CASSSITGGSSGYTF.

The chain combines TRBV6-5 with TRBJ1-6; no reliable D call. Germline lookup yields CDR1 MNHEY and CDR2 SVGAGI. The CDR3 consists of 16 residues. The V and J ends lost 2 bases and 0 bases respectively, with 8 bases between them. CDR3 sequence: CASSYTRTSYNSPLHF. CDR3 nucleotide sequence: TGTGCCAGCAGTTACACGAGGACCTCCTATAATTCACCCCTCCACTTT.

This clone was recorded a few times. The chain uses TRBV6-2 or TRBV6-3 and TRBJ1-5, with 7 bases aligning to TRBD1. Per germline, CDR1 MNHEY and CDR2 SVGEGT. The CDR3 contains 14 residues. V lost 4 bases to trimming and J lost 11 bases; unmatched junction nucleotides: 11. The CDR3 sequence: CASSFDRDPTTQHF. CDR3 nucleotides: TGTGCCAGCAGTTTCGACAGGGACCCCACTACCCAGCATTTT.